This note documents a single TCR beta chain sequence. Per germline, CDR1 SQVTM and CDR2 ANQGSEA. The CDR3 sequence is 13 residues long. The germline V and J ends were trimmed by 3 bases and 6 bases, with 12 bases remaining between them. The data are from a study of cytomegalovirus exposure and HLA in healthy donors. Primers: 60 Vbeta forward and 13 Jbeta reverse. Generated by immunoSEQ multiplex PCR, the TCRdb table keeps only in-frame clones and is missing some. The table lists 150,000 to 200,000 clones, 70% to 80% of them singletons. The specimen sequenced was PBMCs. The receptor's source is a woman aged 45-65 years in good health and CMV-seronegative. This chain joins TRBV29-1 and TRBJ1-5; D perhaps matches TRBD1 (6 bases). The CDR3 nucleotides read TGCAGCGTTGAGGGGGGGGCTGGTCAGCCCCAGCATTTT. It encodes CSVEGGAGQPQHF.